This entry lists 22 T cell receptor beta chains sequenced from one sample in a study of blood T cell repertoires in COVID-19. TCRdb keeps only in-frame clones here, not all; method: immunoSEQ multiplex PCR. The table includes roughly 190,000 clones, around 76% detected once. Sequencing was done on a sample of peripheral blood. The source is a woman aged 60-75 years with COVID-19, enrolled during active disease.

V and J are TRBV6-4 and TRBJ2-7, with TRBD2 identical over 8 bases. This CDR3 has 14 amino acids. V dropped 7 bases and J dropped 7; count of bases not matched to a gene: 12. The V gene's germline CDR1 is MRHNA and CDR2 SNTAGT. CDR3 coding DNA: TGTGCCAGCACGAAGATAGCGGGCGGGGGGGAGCAGTACGTC. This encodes CASTKIAGGGEQYV.

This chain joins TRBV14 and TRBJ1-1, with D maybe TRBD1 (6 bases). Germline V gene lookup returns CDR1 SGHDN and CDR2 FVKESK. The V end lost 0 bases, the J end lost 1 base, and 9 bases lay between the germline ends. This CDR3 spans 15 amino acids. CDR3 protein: CASSQDRGGNTEAFF. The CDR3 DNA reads TGTGCCAGCAGCCAAGATAGGGGGGGGAACACTGAAGCTTTCTTT. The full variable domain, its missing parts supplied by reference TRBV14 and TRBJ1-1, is EAGVTQFPSHSVIEKGQTVTLRCDPISGHDNLYWYRRVMGKEIKFLLHFVKESKQDESGMPNNRFLAERTGGTYSTLKVQPAELEDSGVYFCASSQDRGGNTEAFFGQGTRLTVV.

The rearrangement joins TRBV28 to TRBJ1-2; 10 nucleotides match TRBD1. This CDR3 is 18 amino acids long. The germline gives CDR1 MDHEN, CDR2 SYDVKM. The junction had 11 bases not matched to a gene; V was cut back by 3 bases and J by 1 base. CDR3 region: CASSFPSGTGEGNYGYTF. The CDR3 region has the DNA TGTGCCAGCAGTTTCCCCTCAGGGACAGGGGAGGGTAACTATGGCTACACCTTC.

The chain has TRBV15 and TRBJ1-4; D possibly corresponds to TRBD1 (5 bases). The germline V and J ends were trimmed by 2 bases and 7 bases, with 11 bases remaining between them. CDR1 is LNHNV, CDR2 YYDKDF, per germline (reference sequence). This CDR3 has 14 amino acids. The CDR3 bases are TGTGCCACCAGCAGAAGGGGTATTGCTGAAAAACTGTTTTTT. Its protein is CATSRRGIAEKLFF.

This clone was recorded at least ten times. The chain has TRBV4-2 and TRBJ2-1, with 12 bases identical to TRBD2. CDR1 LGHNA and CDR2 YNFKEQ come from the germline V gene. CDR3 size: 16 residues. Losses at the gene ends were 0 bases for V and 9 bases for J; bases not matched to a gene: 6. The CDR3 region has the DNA TGTGCCAGCAGCCAAGAGACTAGCGGGGGACCATCTGAGCAGTTCTTC. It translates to CASSQETSGGPSEQFF.

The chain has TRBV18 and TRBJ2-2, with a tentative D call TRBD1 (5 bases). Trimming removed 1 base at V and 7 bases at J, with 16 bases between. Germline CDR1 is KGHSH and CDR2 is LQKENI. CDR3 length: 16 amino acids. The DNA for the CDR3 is TGTGCCAGCTCACCACAGCAGACAGAGGTGGGCGGGGAGCTGTTTTTT. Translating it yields CASSPQQTEVGGELFF.

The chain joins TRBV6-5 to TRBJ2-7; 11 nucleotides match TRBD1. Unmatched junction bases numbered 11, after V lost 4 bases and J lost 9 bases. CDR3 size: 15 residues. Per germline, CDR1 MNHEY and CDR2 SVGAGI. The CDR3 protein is CASSFSGTGGRGQYF. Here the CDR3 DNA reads TGTGCCAGCAGTTTCTCGGGGACAGGGGGAAGGGGGCAGTACTTC.

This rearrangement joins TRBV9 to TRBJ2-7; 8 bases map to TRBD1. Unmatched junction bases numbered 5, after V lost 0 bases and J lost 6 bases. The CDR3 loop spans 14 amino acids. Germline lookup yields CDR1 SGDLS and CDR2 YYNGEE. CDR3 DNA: TGTGCCAGCAGCGTAGTGGCAGGGGGCTCCGAGCAGTACTTC. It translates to CASSVVAGGSEQYF.

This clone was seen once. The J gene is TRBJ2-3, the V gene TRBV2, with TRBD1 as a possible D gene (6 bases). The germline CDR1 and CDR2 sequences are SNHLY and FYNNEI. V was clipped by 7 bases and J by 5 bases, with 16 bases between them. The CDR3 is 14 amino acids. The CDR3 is CASIRGRAGDTQYF. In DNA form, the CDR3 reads TGTGCCAGCATCAGGGGCAGGGCGGGAGATACGCAGTATTTT.

The CDR3 coding sequence is TGTGCCAGCAGCCCCGGGGGTTTCCTGTCCTATAATTCACCCCTCCACTTT. Amino acids: CASSPGGFLSYNSPLHF. V is TRBV27 and J is TRBJ1-6, with a possible D match to TRBD1 (5 bases). The CDR3 contains 17 residues. V was pared by 6 bases and J by 1 base, with 16 bases between. The germline CDR1 and CDR2 sequences are MNHEY and SMNVEV (reference sequence).

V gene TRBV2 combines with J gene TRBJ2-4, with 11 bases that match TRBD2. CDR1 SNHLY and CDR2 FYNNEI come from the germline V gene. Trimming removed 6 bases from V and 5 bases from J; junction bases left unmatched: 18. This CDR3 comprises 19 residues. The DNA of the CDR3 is TGTGCCAGCAGCGATAGAGAGGGACTAGCGGACTTCTTTCAAAACATTCAGTACTTC. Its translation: CASSDREGLADFFQNIQYF. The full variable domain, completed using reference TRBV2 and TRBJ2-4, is EPEVTQTPSHQVTQMGQEVILRCVPISNHLYFYWYRQILGQKVEFLVSFYNNEISEKSEIFDDQFSVERPDGSNFTLKIRSTKLEDSAMYFCASSDREGLADFFQNIQYFGAGTRLSVL.

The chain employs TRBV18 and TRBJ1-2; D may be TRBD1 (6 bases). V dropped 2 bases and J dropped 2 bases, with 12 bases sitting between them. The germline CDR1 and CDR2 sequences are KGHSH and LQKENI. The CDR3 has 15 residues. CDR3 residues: CASSPNTGKNYGYTF. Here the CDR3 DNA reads TGTGCCAGCTCACCAAACACAGGGAAGAACTATGGCTACACCTTC.

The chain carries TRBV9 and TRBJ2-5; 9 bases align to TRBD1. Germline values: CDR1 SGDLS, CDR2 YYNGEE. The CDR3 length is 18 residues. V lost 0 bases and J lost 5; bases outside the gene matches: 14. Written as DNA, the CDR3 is TGTGCCAGCAGCGTAGAAGGGCAACAGGGGGCTTTCGGGGAGACCCAGTACTTC. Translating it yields CASSVEGQQGAFGETQYF.

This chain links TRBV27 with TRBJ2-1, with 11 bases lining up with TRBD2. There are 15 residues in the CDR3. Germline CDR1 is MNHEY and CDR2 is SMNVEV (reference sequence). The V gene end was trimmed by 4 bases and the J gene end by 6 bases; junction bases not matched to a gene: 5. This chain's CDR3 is CASSSTSGRINEQFF. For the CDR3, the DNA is TGTGCCAGCAGTTCCACTAGCGGGAGAATCAATGAGCAGTTCTTC.

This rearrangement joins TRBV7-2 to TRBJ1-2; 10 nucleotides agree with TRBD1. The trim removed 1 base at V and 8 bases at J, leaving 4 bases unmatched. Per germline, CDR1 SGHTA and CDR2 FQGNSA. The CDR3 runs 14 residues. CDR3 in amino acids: CASSLGQGAGGYTF. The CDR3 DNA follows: TGTGCCAGCAGCTTAGGACAGGGGGCTGGGGGCTACACCTTC.

The CDR3 bases are TGTGCTAGTGGTTTTTTTGACAGGGCGGGAACTGAAGCTTTCTTT. It encodes CASGFFDRAGTEAFF. The chain couples TRBV12-5 to TRBJ1-1; the match to TRBD1 covers 7 bases. V lost 3 bases to trimming and J lost 5 bases; unmatched junction nucleotides: 9. Germline V lookup: CDR1 LGHNT, CDR2 FRNRAP. CDR3 length equals 15 residues.

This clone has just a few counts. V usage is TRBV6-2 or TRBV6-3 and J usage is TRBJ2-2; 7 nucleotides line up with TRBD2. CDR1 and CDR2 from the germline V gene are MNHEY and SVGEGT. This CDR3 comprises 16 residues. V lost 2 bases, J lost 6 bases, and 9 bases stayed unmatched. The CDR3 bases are TGTGCCAGCAGTTACGGCGAGGCGGGAGTCCCCGGGGAGCTGTTTTTT. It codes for CASSYGEAGVPGELFF.

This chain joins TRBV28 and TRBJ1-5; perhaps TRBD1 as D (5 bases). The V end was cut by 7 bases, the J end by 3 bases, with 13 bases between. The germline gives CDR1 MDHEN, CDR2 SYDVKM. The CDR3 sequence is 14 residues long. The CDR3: CASTKNRPNQPQHF. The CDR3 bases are TGTGCCAGCACCAAAAACAGGCCCAATCAGCCCCAGCATTTT.

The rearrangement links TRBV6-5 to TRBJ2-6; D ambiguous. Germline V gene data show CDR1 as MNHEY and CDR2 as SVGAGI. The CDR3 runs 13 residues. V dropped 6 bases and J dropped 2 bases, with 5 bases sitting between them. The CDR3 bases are TGTGCCAGCAGACAGACTGGGGCCAACGTCCTGACTTTC. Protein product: CASRQTGANVLTF.

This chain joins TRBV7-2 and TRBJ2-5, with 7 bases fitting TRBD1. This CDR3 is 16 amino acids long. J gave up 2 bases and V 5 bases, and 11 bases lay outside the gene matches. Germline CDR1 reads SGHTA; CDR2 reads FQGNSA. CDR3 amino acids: CASSPLLPGQQETQYF. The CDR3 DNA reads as TGTGCCAGCAGCCCACTTCTCCCGGGACAGCAAGAGACCCAGTACTTC.

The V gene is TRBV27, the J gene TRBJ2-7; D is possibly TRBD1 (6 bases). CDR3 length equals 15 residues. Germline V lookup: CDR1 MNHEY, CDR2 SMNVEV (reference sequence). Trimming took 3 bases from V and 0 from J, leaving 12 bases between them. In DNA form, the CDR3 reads TGTGCCAGCAGTTTTTTACAGGGAAGCTCCTACGAGCAGTACGTC. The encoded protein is CASSFLQGSSYEQYV.

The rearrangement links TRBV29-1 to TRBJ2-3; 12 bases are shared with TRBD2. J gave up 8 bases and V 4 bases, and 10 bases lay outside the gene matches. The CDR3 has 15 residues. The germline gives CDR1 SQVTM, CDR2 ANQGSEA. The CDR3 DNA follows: TGCAGCGTTGTTCCTAGCGGGGGGGCAATTGGTACGCAGTATTTT. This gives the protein CSVVPSGGAIGTQYF.